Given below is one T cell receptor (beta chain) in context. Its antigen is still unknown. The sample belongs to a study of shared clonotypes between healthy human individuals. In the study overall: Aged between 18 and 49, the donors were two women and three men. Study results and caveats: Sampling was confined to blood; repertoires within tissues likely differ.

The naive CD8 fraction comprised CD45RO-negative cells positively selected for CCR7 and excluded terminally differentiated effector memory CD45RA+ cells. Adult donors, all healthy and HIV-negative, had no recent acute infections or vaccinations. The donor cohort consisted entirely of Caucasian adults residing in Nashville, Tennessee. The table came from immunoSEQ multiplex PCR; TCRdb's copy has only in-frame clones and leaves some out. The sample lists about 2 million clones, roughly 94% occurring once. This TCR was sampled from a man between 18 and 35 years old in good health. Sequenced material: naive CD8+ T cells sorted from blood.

CDR3 DNA: TGTGCCAGCAGTTTAAGGACTAGCGGGGGGAGAAAAGAGACCCAGTACTTC. Amino acid sequence: CASSLRTSGGRKETQYF. The chain links TRBV27 to TRBJ2-5, with 14 bases matching TRBD2. The CDR3 consists of 17 residues. V lost 2 bases, J lost 3 bases, and 5 bases stayed unmatched. CDR1 is MNHEY, CDR2 SMNVEV, per germline (reference sequence).